Shown below are 7 T cell receptor beta chains from a single sample sequenced in a study of T-cell reconstitution after alpha-beta-depleted transplantation in children. The TCRbeta library incorporated unique molecular identifiers. TCRdb used MiXCR to reprocess the PCR reads, holding one entry per CDR3 protein. This table has 450,000 to 600,000 distinct CDR3 sequences, 10% appearing once. Specimen: PBMCs, collected before TCRalphabeta/CD19-depleted stem cell transplant. The receptors stem from a child under 10 years old with inherited bone marrow failure, due to receive a stem cell transplant.

In its sample, this clonotype was seen many times. The chain couples TRBV20-1 to TRBJ2-3; D ambiguous. The germline V gene has CDR1 DFQATT and CDR2 SNEGSKA (reference sequence). The CDR3 has 14 residues. Trimming pared 6 bases from V and 0 bases from J, leaving 13 bases between. For the CDR3, the DNA is TGCAGTGCCCGATCCCGAGCTAGCACAGATACGCAGTATTTT. As protein: CSARSRASTDTQYF.

This clonotype was seen repeatedly, ten times or more. The DNA of the CDR3 is TGCAGCCATAGGAGGTCAGATACGCAGTATTTT. It is translated as CSHRRSDTQYF. The chain couples TRBV29-1 to TRBJ2-3; tentatively, D is TRBD2 (5 bases). Trimming stripped 8 bases from V and 4 bases from J, with 10 bases between. The CDR3 is 11 amino acids. The V gene's germline CDR1 is SQVTM and CDR2 ANQGSEA.

This clonotype was counted ten times or more. V is TRBV5-1 and J is TRBJ2-5; maybe TRBD2 (6 bases). V was pared by 0 bases and J by 4 bases, with 13 bases between. The CDR3 runs 15 residues. Looked up from germline, CDR1 is SGHRS and CDR2 is YFSETQ. The CDR3 protein is CASSLDPGRGETQYF. The CDR3 DNA follows: TGCGCCAGCAGCTTGGACCCCGGGAGAGGAGAGACCCAGTACTTC.

This clonotype was observed many times. The rearrangement joins TRBV27 to TRBJ2-3; 7 nucleotides align to TRBD2. The CDR3 consists of 14 residues. The germline CDR1 and CDR2 sequences are MNHEY and SMNVEV (reference sequence). V was pared by 8 bases and J by 4 bases, with 9 bases of the junction left unmatched. The CDR3 coding sequence is TGTGCCAGCGCCAGGGTTGCGGGAGCAGATACGCAGTATTTT. This sequence encodes CASARVAGADTQYF.

This clonotype came up a few times. This chain links TRBV20-1 with TRBJ2-7; TRBD2 aligns across 9 bases. The CDR3 runs to 13 residues. The junction had 10 bases not matched to a gene; V was cut back by 6 bases and J by 7 bases. Germline-derived CDR1 and CDR2 are DFQATT and SNEGSKA (reference sequence). In nucleotides, the CDR3 is TGCAGTGCCCCTTCTAGCGGGATAGGAGAGCAGTACTTC. Translating it yields CSAPSSGIGEQYF.

As concerns this clonotype: This could be a read error, since a much larger clone is one nucleotide away. This chain joins TRBV5-1 and TRBJ2-5; TRBD2 agrees at 8 bases. The CDR3 covers 15 residues. The trim removed 5 bases at V and 1 base at J, leaving 7 bases unmatched. The V gene's germline CDR1 is SGHRS and CDR2 YFSETQ. The CDR3 DNA reads as TGCGCCAGCAGTAGCCCTAGCGGGTCCCAAGAGACCCAGTACTTC. This gives the protein CASSSPSGSQETQYF.

This clonotype was picked up many times. This chain connects TRBV7-8 to TRBJ2-2; no reliable D call. Germline lookup yields CDR1 SGHVS and CDR2 FQNEAQ. The V end lost 0 bases, the J end lost 5 bases, and 7 bases lay between the germline ends. The CDR3 extends over 14 amino acids. The chain's CDR3 is CASSLAWRTGELFF. CDR3 sequence (DNA): TGTGCCAGCAGCTTAGCGTGGCGAACCGGGGAGCTGTTTTTT.